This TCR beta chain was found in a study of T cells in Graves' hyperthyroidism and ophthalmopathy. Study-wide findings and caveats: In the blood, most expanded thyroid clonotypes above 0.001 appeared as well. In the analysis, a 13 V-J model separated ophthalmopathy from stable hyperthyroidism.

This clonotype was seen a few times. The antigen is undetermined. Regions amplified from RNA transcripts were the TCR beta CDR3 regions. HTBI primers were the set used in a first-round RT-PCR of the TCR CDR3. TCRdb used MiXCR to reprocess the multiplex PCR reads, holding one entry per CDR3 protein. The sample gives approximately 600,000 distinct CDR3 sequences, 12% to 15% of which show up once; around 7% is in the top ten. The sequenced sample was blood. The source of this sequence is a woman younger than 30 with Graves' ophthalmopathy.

The CDR3 coding sequence is TGTGCCAGCAGCGGGGGACTCCATGGTGAGGGTGGGGAGCTGTTTTTT. This codes for CASSGGLHGEGGELFF. V gene TRBV5-4 combines with J gene TRBJ2-2; D might be TRBD2 (6 bases). The CDR3 sequence is 16 residues long. Germline values: CDR1 SGHNT, CDR2 YYREEE (reference sequence). V gave up 4 bases and J gave up 8 bases, with 21 bases separating them.